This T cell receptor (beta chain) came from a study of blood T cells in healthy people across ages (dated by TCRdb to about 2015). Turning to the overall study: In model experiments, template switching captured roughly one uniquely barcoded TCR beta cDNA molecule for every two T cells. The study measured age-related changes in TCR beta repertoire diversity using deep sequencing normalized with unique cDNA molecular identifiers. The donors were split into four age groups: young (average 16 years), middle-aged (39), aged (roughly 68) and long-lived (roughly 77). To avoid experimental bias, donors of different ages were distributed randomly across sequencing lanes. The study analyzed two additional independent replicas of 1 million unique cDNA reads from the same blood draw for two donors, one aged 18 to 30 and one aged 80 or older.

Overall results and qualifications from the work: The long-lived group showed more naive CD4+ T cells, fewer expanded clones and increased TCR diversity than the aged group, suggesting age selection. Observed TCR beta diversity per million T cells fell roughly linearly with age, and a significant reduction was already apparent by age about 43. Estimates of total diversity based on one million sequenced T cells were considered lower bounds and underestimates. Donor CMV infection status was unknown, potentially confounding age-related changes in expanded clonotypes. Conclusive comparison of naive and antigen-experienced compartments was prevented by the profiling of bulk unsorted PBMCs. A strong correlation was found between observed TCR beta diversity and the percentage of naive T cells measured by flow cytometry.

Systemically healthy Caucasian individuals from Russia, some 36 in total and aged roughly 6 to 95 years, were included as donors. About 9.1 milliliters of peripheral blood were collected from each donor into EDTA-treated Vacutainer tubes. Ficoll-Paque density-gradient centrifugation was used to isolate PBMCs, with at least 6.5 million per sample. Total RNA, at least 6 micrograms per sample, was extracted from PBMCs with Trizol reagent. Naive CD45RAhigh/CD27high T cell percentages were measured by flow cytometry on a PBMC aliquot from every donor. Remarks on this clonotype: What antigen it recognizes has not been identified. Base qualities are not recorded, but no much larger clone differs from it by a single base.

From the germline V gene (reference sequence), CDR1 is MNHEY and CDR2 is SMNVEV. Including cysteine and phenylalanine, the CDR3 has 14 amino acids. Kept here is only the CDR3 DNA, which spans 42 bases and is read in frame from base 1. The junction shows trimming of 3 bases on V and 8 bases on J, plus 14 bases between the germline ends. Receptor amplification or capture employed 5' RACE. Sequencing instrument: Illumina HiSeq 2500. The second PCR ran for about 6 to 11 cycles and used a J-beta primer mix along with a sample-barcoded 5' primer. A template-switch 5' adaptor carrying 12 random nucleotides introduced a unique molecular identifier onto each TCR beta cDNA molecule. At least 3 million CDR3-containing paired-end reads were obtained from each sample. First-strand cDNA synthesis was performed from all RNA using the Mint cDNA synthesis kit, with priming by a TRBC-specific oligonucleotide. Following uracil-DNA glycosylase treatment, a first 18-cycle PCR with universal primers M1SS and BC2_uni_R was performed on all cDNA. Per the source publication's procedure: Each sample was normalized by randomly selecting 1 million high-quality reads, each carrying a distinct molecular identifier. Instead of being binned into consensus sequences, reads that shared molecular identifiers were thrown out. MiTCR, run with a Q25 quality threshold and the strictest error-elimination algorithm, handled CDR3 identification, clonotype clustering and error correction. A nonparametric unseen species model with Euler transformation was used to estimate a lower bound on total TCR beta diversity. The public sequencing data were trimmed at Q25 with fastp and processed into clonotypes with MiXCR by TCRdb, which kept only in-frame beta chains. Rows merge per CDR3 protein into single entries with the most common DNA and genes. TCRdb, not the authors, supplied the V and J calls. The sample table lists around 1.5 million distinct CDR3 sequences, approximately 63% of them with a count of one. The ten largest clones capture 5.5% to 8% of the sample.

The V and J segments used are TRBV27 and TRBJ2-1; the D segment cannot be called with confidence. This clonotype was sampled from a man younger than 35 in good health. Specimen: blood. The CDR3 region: CASSLRQLVHEQFF. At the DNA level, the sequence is TGTGCCAGCAGTTTGAGGCAGTTAGTCCATGAGCAGTTCTTC.